These T cell receptor beta chains were read from a single sample in a study of blood T cell repertoires in COVID-19. Sequencing was performed with immunoSEQ multiplex PCR; in TCRdb, only in-frame clones are kept and a portion is missing. The sample carries about 210,000 clones, around four fifths recorded once. Input material: peripheral blood. The receptors stem from a man aged 50 to 60 with active or convalescent COVID-19. CDR3s include the opening cysteine and the closing phenylalanine or tryptophan. Each record gives: CDR3 protein, CDR3 DNA, J gene, D gene, clone size, V gene. D genes are given only for firm matches. The size of a clone is reported for some rows only, either as once, few or many, or as a class for expanded clones.

CDR3aa: CASLWTDSSNQPQHF
CDR3nt: TGTGCCAGTCTCTGGACGGACTCGAGCAATCAGCCCCAGCATTTT
j_gene: TRBJ1-5
d_gene: -
abundance: -
v_gene: TRBV28

CDR3aa: CASSESSGSDTQYF
CDR3nt: TGTGCCAGCAGTGAGTCTAGCGGGTCAGATACGCAGTATTTT
j_gene: TRBJ2-3
d_gene: TRBD2
abundance: -
v_gene: TRBV2

CDR3aa: CASSRLAAYNEQFF
CDR3nt: TGTGCCAGTAGCAGACTAGCGGCTTACAATGAGCAGTTCTTC
j_gene: TRBJ2-1
d_gene: TRBD2
abundance: -
v_gene: TRBV19

CDR3aa: CASSSPRGTGFEKLFF
CDR3nt: TGTGCCAGCAGTTCCCCCCGCGGGACAGGGTTTGAAAAACTGTTTTTT
j_gene: TRBJ1-4
d_gene: TRBD1
abundance: -
v_gene: TRBV27

CDR3aa: CASSTLAGAADTQYF
CDR3nt: TGTGCCAGCAGTACCCTAGCGGGGGCAGCAGATACGCAGTATTTT
j_gene: TRBJ2-3
d_gene: TRBD2
abundance: -
v_gene: TRBV6-6

CDR3aa: CASSQDRDRPNYGYTF
CDR3nt: TGCGCCAGCAGCCAAGACCGGGACAGGCCTAACTATGGCTACACCTTC
j_gene: TRBJ1-2
d_gene: TRBD1
abundance: -
v_gene: TRBV4-1

CDR3aa: CASSFRSGGGPNEQYF
CDR3nt: TGTGCCAGCAGCTTCCGTTCTGGCGGGGGGCCCAACGAGCAGTACTTC
j_gene: TRBJ2-7
d_gene: TRBD2
abundance: -
v_gene: TRBV7-2

CDR3aa: CASSLVPSGGYNEQFF
CDR3nt: TGTGCCAGCAGCTTAGTCCCTAGCGGGGGCTACAATGAGCAGTTCTTC
j_gene: TRBJ2-1
d_gene: TRBD2
abundance: -
v_gene: TRBV7-8

CDR3aa: CASSLKGGRETQYF
CDR3nt: TGTGCCAGCAGTTTAAAAGGCGGTAGAGAGACCCAGTACTTC
j_gene: TRBJ2-5
d_gene: -
abundance: -
v_gene: TRBV7-6

CDR3aa: CASSRRDFTDTQYF
CDR3nt: TGTGCCAGCAGCCGAAGGGACTTCACAGATACGCAGTATTTT
j_gene: TRBJ2-3
d_gene: -
abundance: -
v_gene: TRBV3-1/TRBV3-2

CDR3aa: CASSRRRESGNTIYF
CDR3nt: TGCGCCAGCAGTCGCCGGAGGGAATCTGGAAACACCATATATTTT
j_gene: TRBJ1-3
d_gene: -
abundance: few
v_gene: TRBV23-1